The present T cell receptor (beta chain) was sequenced within a study of OX40 agonist ivuxolimab in advanced cancers. At the level of the study: Six ivuxolimab dose levels, 0.01 to 10 mg/kg, were given intravenously every 2 weeks. Partial responses were achieved by three patients, one with hepatocellular carcinoma and two with cutaneous melanoma.

The timepoints at which blood was sampled were baseline, cycle 4 day 1, and cycle 7 day 1. Profiled with immunoSEQ multiplex PCR; TCRdb holds only in-frame clones, not every one. The sample records some 35,000 clones, about three quarters being singletons. The germline CDR1 and CDR2 sequences are SGHDN and FVKESK. CDR3 length: 15 amino acids. V lost 0 bases and J lost 7, with 16 bases in between. Overall study results and limits: The CD4+ and CD8+ T cells in the blood had expanded clonally by week 6 at 0.1 to 3.0 mg/kg.

Details on this clone: The antigen is undetermined.

The J gene is TRBJ2-7, the V gene TRBV14, with D perhaps assigned TRBD1 or TRBD2 (5 bases each). This clonotype was obtained from an adult with an advanced solid tumor such as melanoma, head and neck, liver or kidney cancer. The sample in question was CD4+ or CD8+ T cells sorted from blood, obtained in a trial of the OX40 agonist ivuxolimab. The CDR3 region has the DNA TGTGCCAGCAGCCAAGAAGGCGGGCTTGGGGGTGAGCAGTACTTC. It translates to CASSQEGGLGGEQYF.